A single sample is the source of the 21 T cell receptor beta chains below, sequenced in a study of Ad26.COV2.S vaccination and SARS-CoV-2 variants. Sample treatment: approximately 18 received Ad26.COV2.S at low or high dose, single or two shots; several received placebo; per-sample allocation not given. The samples were gathered on day 63 after the first injection of vaccine or placebo. Generated by immunoSEQ multiplex PCR, the TCRdb table keeps only in-frame clones and is missing some. The sample has hundreds of thousands of clones, 89% seen once. The sequences come from peripheral blood, collected in a trial of Ad26.COV2.S vaccine versus placebo. These receptors all stem from a person aged 18-60 years who received the Ad26.COV2.S COVID-19 vaccine or a placebo.

The chain employs TRBV15 and TRBJ2-7; 10 nucleotides line up with TRBD1. The CDR3 runs to 16 residues. Per germline, CDR1 LNHNV and CDR2 YYDKDF (reference sequence). The junction had 13 bases not matched to a gene; V was cut back by 5 bases and J by 6 bases. The CDR3 region has the DNA TGTGCCACCAGCTCATTGGGGACAGGGGAAAGCGGCGAGCAGTACTTC. As protein: CATSSLGTGESGEQYF.

J is TRBJ1-2 and V is TRBV3-1 (or the pseudogene TRBV3-2); a weak D match, TRBD1 (6 bases). Germline CDR1 is LGHDT and CDR2 is YNNKEL (reference sequence). Trimming stripped 0 bases from V and 5 bases from J, with 13 bases between. The CDR3 totals 15 residues. CDR3: CASSQDARTAYGYTF. CDR3 bases: TGTGCCAGCAGCCAAGACGCCCGGACAGCTTATGGCTACACCTTC.

The chain couples TRBV4-2 to TRBJ2-2, with D maybe TRBD2 (6 bases). V was trimmed by 2 bases and J by 2 bases, leaving 12 bases between them. The CDR3 extends over 16 amino acids. The germline CDR1 and CDR2 sequences are LGHNA and YNFKEQ. The CDR3 region has the DNA TGTGCCAGCAGCCAAAGACCAGGGACTAACACCGGGGAGCTGTTTTTT. Its translation is CASSQRPGTNTGELFF.

The chain uses TRBV5-4 and TRBJ1-1; D call uncertain. Deletions cut 4 bases from V and 1 base from J, with 11 bases between. The CDR3 is 14 residues long. Germline CDR1 and CDR2: SGHNT and YYREEE (reference sequence). This CDR3 reads CASSKDAGNTEAFF. CDR3 DNA sequence: TGTGCCAGCAGCAAGGACGCAGGGAACACTGAAGCTTTCTTT.

This chain uses TRBV10-1 with TRBJ1-1; tentatively, D is TRBD1 (6 bases). This CDR3 region has 14 residues. Between the trimmed V and J ends, which lost 4 bases and 1 base, there was a span of 10 bases. Germline loops: CDR1 WNHNN, CDR2 SYGVQD (reference sequence). CDR3 sequence: CASSATGGNTEAFF. CDR3 nucleotide sequence: TGCGCCAGCAGTGCGACAGGCGGGAACACTGAAGCTTTCTTT.

This chain links TRBV30 with TRBJ2-1; 9 nucleotides line up with TRBD2. Germline CDR1 reads GTSNPN; CDR2 reads SVGIG (reference sequence). Unmatched junction bases numbered 2, after V lost 4 bases and J lost 4 bases. CDR3 size: 13 residues. CDR3 DNA sequence: TGTGCCTGGATGCTAGCGGGGTACAATGAGCAGTTCTTC. Residues: CAWMLAGYNEQFF.

The gene calls are TRBV7-9 and TRBJ2-7, with D possibly TRBD1 on 5 matching bases. The germline CDR1 and CDR2 sequences are SEHNR and FQNEAQ (reference sequence). CDR3 length: 14 residues. Trimming pared 10 bases from V and 2 bases from J, leaving 18 bases between. CDR3 DNA: TGTGCCACCTTTCAGGCAGGGCTTACCTACGAGCAGTACTTC. Translating it yields CATFQAGLTYEQYF.

The chain employs TRBV5-8 and TRBJ1-5; no clear D. Germline values: CDR1 SGHTS, CDR2 YDEGEE. The CDR3 loop spans 16 amino acids. Trimming left V 1 base short and J 6 bases short, with 17 bases between. CDR3 protein: CASSLRPRSGGQPQHF. The CDR3 DNA reads TGTGCCAGCAGCTTGCGCCCGAGGTCGGGAGGTCAGCCCCAGCATTTT.

This clone was picked up one time. V gene TRBV6-5 combines with J gene TRBJ2-7; the D is unclear. The CDR3 is 11 residues long. The germline V gene has CDR1 MNHEY and CDR2 SVGAGI. The V and J ends lost 5 bases and 3 bases respectively, with 5 bases between them. CDR3 sequence reads: CASSNRYEQYF. The CDR3 nucleotides read TGTGCCAGCAGTAACCGCTACGAGCAGTACTTC.

The J gene is TRBJ2-6, the V gene TRBV7-3, with D perhaps matching TRBD1 (6 bases). Trimming took 3 bases from V and 0 from J, leaving 21 bases between them. Germline V CDR1 and CDR2: SGHTA, FQGTGA. The CDR3 covers 20 residues. CDR3 in amino acids: CASSFPLQGHVPSGANVLTF. In DNA form, the CDR3 reads TGTGCCAGCAGCTTTCCTTTACAGGGTCACGTCCCCTCTGGGGCCAACGTCCTGACTTTC.

This chain links TRBV5-1 with TRBJ2-2, with 7 nucleotides matching TRBD2. The CDR3 is made up of 15 amino acids. The V and J ends lost 4 bases and 1 base, in that order; junction bases with no gene match: 4. From germline, CDR1 is SGHRS and CDR2 YFSETQ. The DNA for the CDR3 is TGCGCCAGCAGCGGGCGGGGGATGAACACCGGGGAGCTGTTTTTT. It codes for CASSGRGMNTGELFF.

J is TRBJ2-5 and V is TRBV7-8, with TRBD1 identical over 9 bases. The length of the CDR3 is 15 residues. V was clipped by 3 bases and J by 5 bases; unmatched bases: 7. Germline V gene data show CDR1 as SGHVS and CDR2 as FQNEAQ. The CDR3 spells CASSFTGGAGETQYF. The CDR3 bases are TGTGCCAGCAGCTTCACAGGGGGCGCTGGGGAGACCCAGTACTTC.

The rearrangement links TRBV18 to TRBJ2-3; possible D gene TRBD2, 5 bases. V lost 3 bases and J lost 2, with 9 bases in between. This CDR3 is built from 14 residues. Per germline, CDR1 KGHSH and CDR2 LQKENI. CDR3 DNA: TGTGCCAGCTCACCGCGGGTGTCCACAGATACGCAGTATTTT. It encodes CASSPRVSTDTQYF.

This clone occurred once. This rearrangement joins TRBV6-2 or TRBV6-3 to TRBJ2-6; either TRBD1 or TRBD2 may supply D (5 bases each). Looked up from germline, CDR1 is MNHEY and CDR2 is SVGEGT. V was shortened by 2 bases and J by 0 bases, with 5 bases between the two germline ends. The CDR3 spans 15 residues. CDR3 protein: CASSYGGSGANVLTF. As DNA, the CDR3 is TGTGCCAGCAGTTACGGGGGCTCTGGGGCCAACGTCCTGACTTTC.

This clone was seen just once. The gene calls are TRBV30 and TRBJ2-3; 8 nucleotides agree with TRBD2. From germline, CDR1 is GTSNPN and CDR2 SVGIG (reference sequence). The CDR3 length is 16 residues. The V gene end was trimmed by 0 bases and the J gene end by 0 bases; junction bases not matched to a gene: 5. The CDR3 DNA is TGTGCCTGGAGTGTTTTTAGCGGGACTAGCACAGATACGCAGTATTTT. This gives the protein CAWSVFSGTSTDTQYF.

This clone was counted once. The rearrangement joins TRBV5-1 to TRBJ1-2; 8 bases line up with TRBD1. J was trimmed by 3 bases and V by 0 bases; bases with no gene match: 1. Germline CDR1 and CDR2: SGHRS and YFSETQ. The CDR3 has 14 residues. Here the CDR3 reads CASSLADRDYGYTF. CDR3 in DNA: TGCGCCAGCAGCTTGGCGGACAGGGACTATGGCTACACCTTC.

This chain joins TRBV30 and TRBJ2-1, with 12 bases matching TRBD2. Germline values: CDR1 GTSNPN, CDR2 SVGIG (reference sequence). V shed 1 base and J 13 bases; nucleotides not matched to a gene: 11. The CDR3 has 15 amino acids. Written as DNA, the CDR3 is TGTGCCTGGAGTGCAACTAGCGGGGGGCCCTCAGAACAGTTCTTC. As protein: CAWSATSGGPSEQFF.

This clone was picked up one time. The chain has TRBV2 and TRBJ2-3; the match to TRBD1 covers 10 bases. Germline V CDR1 and CDR2: SNHLY, FYNNEI. The V gene end was trimmed by 5 bases and the J gene end by 0 bases; junction bases not matched to a gene: 2. This CDR3 is 15 amino acids long. In DNA form, the CDR3 reads TGTGCCAGCAGTATGGGACAGGGGAGCACAGATACGCAGTATTTT. Encoded protein: CASSMGQGSTDTQYF.

In this sample, this clone turned up a few times. The gene calls are TRBV19 and TRBJ1-5; D uncertain. Germline V gene sequence: CDR1 LNHDA, CDR2 SQIVND (reference sequence). The V end was cut by 5 bases, the J end by 1 base, with 12 bases between. The CDR3 sequence is 15 residues long. The CDR3 sequence: CASSVVSASNQPQHF. In nucleotides, the CDR3 is TGTGCCAGTAGTGTCGTCTCAGCAAGCAATCAGCCCCAGCATTTT.

This chain connects TRBV7-9 to TRBJ1-1; TRBD1 is a possible D gene (5 bases). V lost 7 bases and J 4 bases, leaving 13 bases between the germline ends. CDR1 SEHNR and CDR2 FQNEAQ come from the germline V gene (reference sequence). The CDR3 consists of 13 residues. Here the CDR3 DNA reads TGTGCCAGCACCCAGTCCGGGGGCACTGAAGCTTTCTTT. It is translated as CASTQSGGTEAFF.

V and J are TRBV7-6 and TRBJ2-2, with D uncertain. This CDR3 has 15 amino acids. Germline values: CDR1 SGHVS, CDR2 FNYEAQ. V lost 2 bases and J lost 6, with 13 bases in between. The CDR3, as DNA: TGTGCCAGCAGCTTATCAGCCCCTCGCTCCGGGGAGCTGTTTTTT. Amino acids: CASSLSAPRSGELFF.